These 23 T cell receptor beta chains were sequenced from one sample in a study of blood T cell repertoires in COVID-19. The table came from immunoSEQ multiplex PCR; TCRdb's copy has only in-frame clones and leaves some out. Counted here are a few hundred thousand clones, 80% to 95% occurring once; the ten biggest clones make up 6.5% to 8%. Sequenced sample: peripheral blood. These receptors were taken from a woman aged 25 to 39 with COVID-19, enrolled during active disease.

This clone was found once. The chain combines TRBV19 with TRBJ2-7, with a tentative D call TRBD2 (6 bases). Germline CDR1 and CDR2: LNHDA and SQIVND (reference sequence). This CDR3 has 14 amino acids. V was pared by 4 bases and J by 1 base, with 11 bases between. This CDR3 is CASSRGVQSYEQYF. CDR3 sequence (DNA): TGTGCCAGTAGTAGGGGGGTACAGTCCTACGAGCAGTACTTC.

This chain connects TRBV6-2 or TRBV6-3 to TRBJ1-5; possibly TRBD1 for D (6 bases). This CDR3 comprises 16 residues. Germline lookup yields CDR1 MNHEY and CDR2 SVGEGT. The germline V and J ends were trimmed by 6 bases and 4 bases, with 19 bases remaining between them. The CDR3 loop reads CASSPRGEGDNQPQHF. In DNA, the CDR3 is TGTGCCAGCAGCCCACGGGGGGAGGGGGATAATCAGCCCCAGCATTTT.

This clone occurred once. V gene TRBV4-2 combines with J gene TRBJ2-7; 8 positions match TRBD1. The V gene's germline CDR1 is LGHNA and CDR2 YNFKEQ. With V trimmed by 4 bases and J by 2 bases, 4 bases remained unmatched. The CDR3 loop spans 14 amino acids. CDR3 in DNA: TGTGCCAGCAGCCTCCGGGACAGGCCCTACGAGCAGTACTTC. It is translated as CASSLRDRPYEQYF.

The rearrangement joins TRBV7-2 to TRBJ1-1; 10 bases align to TRBD1. The germline V gene has CDR1 SGHTA and CDR2 FQGNSA. CDR3 length equals 17 residues. The V segment lost 0 bases and the J segment 2 bases; nucleotides outside the gene matches: 6. The CDR3 reads CASSLAWTGGSNTEAFF. In DNA form, the CDR3 reads TGTGCCAGCAGCTTAGCATGGACAGGGGGTTCAAACACTGAAGCTTTCTTT.

V gene TRBV6-5 combines with J gene TRBJ2-1, with a possible D match to TRBD2 (5 bases). This CDR3 region has 16 residues. V lost 0 bases and J lost 1, with 10 bases in between. Germline CDR1 MNHEY, CDR2 SVGAGI. The CDR3 spells CASSYSIRDSYNEQFF. The CDR3 DNA reads TGTGCCAGCAGTTACTCGATACGGGATTCCTACAATGAGCAGTTCTTC.

V usage is TRBV3-1 (or the pseudogene TRBV3-2) and J usage is TRBJ2-1; D may be TRBD2 (5 bases). The V and J ends lost 4 bases and 9 bases respectively, with 16 bases between them. This CDR3 region has 14 residues. Looked up from germline, CDR1 is LGHDT and CDR2 is YNNKEL (reference sequence). The chain's CDR3 is CASSPGPGLVEQFF. The CDR3 DNA follows: TGTGCCAGCAGCCCCGGTCCCGGACTTGTTGAGCAGTTCTTC.

As DNA, the CDR3 is TGCAGTGCGAGTGGGACAGGGTGGACTGAAGCTTTCTTT. Translating gives CSASGTGWTEAFF. The genes are TRBV20-1 and TRBJ1-1, with 9 bases aligning to TRBD1. CDR3 length equals 13 residues. The trim removed 6 bases at V and 5 bases at J, leaving 7 bases unmatched. The germline V gene has CDR1 DFQATT and CDR2 SNEGSKA (reference sequence).

V and J are TRBV19 and TRBJ1-1, with D maybe TRBD1 (5 bases). This CDR3 has 13 residues. Germline CDR1 reads LNHDA; CDR2 reads SQIVND (reference sequence). Trimming cost V 2 bases and J 5 bases, with 9 bases left between them. The CDR3 DNA is TGTGCCAGTAGTATAATCGACAGAACTGAAGCTTTCTTT. Its protein product is CASSIIDRTEAFF. The whole variable domain, filled in from reference TRBV19 and TRBJ1-1, reads DGGITQSPKYLFRKEGQNVTLSCEQNLNHDAMYWYRQDPGQGLRLIYYSQIVNDFQKGDIAEGYSVSREKKESFPLTVTSAQKNPTAFYLCASSIIDRTEAFFGQGTRLTVV.

In its sample, this clone was seen once. The chain carries TRBV19 and TRBJ2-2; D call uncertain. CDR1 is LNHDA and CDR2 is SQIVND in the germline V gene (reference sequence). V lost 5 bases, J lost 1 base, and 14 bases lay in between. The CDR3 is 16 amino acids. As DNA, the CDR3 is TGTGCCAGTAGTTCCCTCCCCCCGGGGAACACCGGGGAGCTGTTTTTT. Translation: CASSSLPPGNTGELFF.

The V gene is TRBV5-1, the J gene TRBJ2-2; TRBD1 agrees at 7 bases. The CDR3 covers 15 residues. The V gene end was trimmed by 4 bases and the J gene end by 8 bases; junction bases not matched to a gene: 11. CDR1 is SGHRS and CDR2 is YFSETQ in the germline V gene. The DNA of the CDR3 is TGCGCCAGCAGCCGCGACAGGGTGGGATCTGGGGAGCTGTTTTTT. Translated: CASSRDRVGSGELFF.

The gene calls are TRBV5-4 and TRBJ2-2; no clear D gene. CDR3 length equals 12 residues. Looked up from germline, CDR1 is SGHNT and CDR2 is YYREEE (reference sequence). Trimming took 3 bases from V and 4 from J, leaving 4 bases between them. CDR3 loop: CASSWATGELFF. Here the CDR3 DNA reads TGTGCCAGCAGCTGGGCCACCGGGGAGCTGTTTTTT.

This clone was counted once. The chain uses TRBV18 and TRBJ2-5; 12 bases fit TRBD2. The ends lost 3 bases at V and 4 bases at J; junction bases unmatched: 9. CDR3 length equals 17 residues. Germline-derived CDR1 and CDR2 are KGHSH and LQKENI. The CDR3 region is CASSPLQTSGRSETQYF. The DNA of the CDR3 is TGTGCCAGCTCACCTCTACAAACTAGCGGGAGGTCAGAGACCCAGTACTTC.

V is TRBV2 and J is TRBJ2-5, with 8 bases lining up with TRBD2. Germline V lookup: CDR1 SNHLY, CDR2 FYNNEI. The CDR3 has 12 amino acids. V trimming: 6 bases; J trimming: 4 bases; junction bases outside the gene matches: 1. The CDR3 loop is CASRGLGETQYF. CDR3 DNA: TGTGCCAGCAGGGGACTAGGAGAGACCCAGTACTTC.

CDR3 nucleotides: TGTGCCAGCAGCTTCTCCGTGGGGACAGGGGGTTACGAGCAGTACTTC. The encoded protein is CASSFSVGTGGYEQYF. The chain recombines TRBV11-2 with TRBJ2-7; 11 nucleotides line up with TRBD1. J gave up 4 bases and V 3 bases, and 8 bases lay outside the gene matches. The CDR3 spans 16 residues. Germline V gene sequence: CDR1 SGHAT, CDR2 FQNNGV.

V gene TRBV5-4 combines with J gene TRBJ2-1; unclear D gene. Germline V gene lookup returns CDR1 SGHNT and CDR2 YYREEE (reference sequence). V was clipped by 4 bases and J by 4 bases, with 9 bases between them. CDR3 length equals 13 residues. The CDR3: CASSISDYNEQFF. The CDR3 nucleotides are TGTGCCAGCAGCATTTCAGATTACAATGAGCAGTTCTTC.

J is TRBJ2-1 and V is TRBV7-2; 7 bases agree with TRBD1. CDR1 is SGHTA and CDR2 is FQGNSA in the germline V gene. J gave up 2 bases and V 8 bases, and 3 bases lay outside the gene matches. This CDR3 comprises 13 residues. CDR3 DNA sequence: TGTGCCAGCCGGGACAGTACCTACAATGAGCAGTTCTTC. This encodes CASRDSTYNEQFF.

This chain uses TRBV19 with TRBJ2-2, with 9 positions matching TRBD2. Germline-derived CDR1 and CDR2 are LNHDA and SQIVND (reference sequence). The CDR3 loop spans 15 amino acids. Losses at the gene ends were 6 bases for V and 4 bases for J; bases not matched to a gene: 6. CDR3 amino acids: CASSLLAGPTGELFF. In DNA form, the CDR3 reads TGTGCCAGTAGCCTTCTAGCGGGACCCACCGGGGAGCTGTTTTTT.

The chain recombines TRBV6-6 with TRBJ2-5; possible D gene TRBD1, 7 bases. Trimming took off 5 bases at V and 5 bases at J, with 21 bases between the two ends. The CDR3 extends over 16 amino acids. Germline V gene sequence: CDR1 MNHNY, CDR2 SVGAGI (reference sequence). CDR3 DNA sequence: TGTGCCAGCAGTCACGGACAGGCTAAAGGGAGGGAGACCCAGTACTTC. Translating it yields CASSHGQAKGRETQYF.

The V and J genes are TRBV27 and TRBJ2-7; the match to TRBD2 covers 8 bases. The J segment lost 3 bases and the V segment lost 2 bases, leaving 0 bases of the junction unmatched. The CDR3 is 13 amino acids. CDR1 and CDR2 from the germline V gene are MNHEY and SMNVEV (reference sequence). The CDR3: CASSLTSGYEQYF. The CDR3, as DNA: TGTGCCAGCAGTTTAACTAGCGGCTACGAGCAGTACTTC.

The chain has TRBV7-9 and TRBJ1-1; the match to TRBD1 covers 8 bases. The CDR3 contains 15 residues. Germline V gene sequence: CDR1 SEHNR, CDR2 FQNEAQ (reference sequence). V was pared by 5 bases and J by 1 base, with 6 bases of the junction left unmatched. The CDR3 sequence is CASSHPGTGNTEAFF. The CDR3, as DNA: TGTGCCAGCAGCCACCCCGGGACAGGGAACACTGAAGCTTTCTTT.

V gene TRBV12-2 combines with J gene TRBJ2-3; TRBD2, as called in the table, went unchecked against the DNA. TRBV12-2 constitutes a pseudogene. There are 13 residues in the CDR3. The CDR3 region has the DNA TGTGCAAGTCGCTTAGTAAGCACAGATACGCAGTATTTT. Translating it yields CASRLVSTDTQYF.

V gene TRBV6-2 or TRBV6-3 combines with J gene TRBJ2-1; 9 nucleotides match TRBD1. CDR3 size: 14 residues. The junction had 7 bases not matched to a gene; V was cut back by 5 bases and J by 8 bases. From germline, CDR1 is MNHEY and CDR2 SVGEGT. The CDR3 here is CASSTGTGSDEQFF. In nucleotides, the CDR3 is TGTGCCAGCAGTACCGGGACAGGGAGCGATGAGCAGTTCTTC.

V gene TRBV28 combines with J gene TRBJ1-6, with a tentative D call TRBD1 (5 bases). This CDR3 comprises 13 residues. Trimming shortened V by 6 bases and J by 11 bases, and 14 bases separated the two germline ends. The germline CDR1 and CDR2 sequences are MDHEN and SYDVKM. In nucleotides, the CDR3 is TGTGCCAGCAGGCTCGGGGGAGGACCACCCCTCCACTTT. Its translation: CASRLGGGPPLHF.